The 2 T cell receptor beta chains in this list originate from one sample, sequenced in a study of technical replicates of blood from four donors. Sequencing was performed with immunoSEQ multiplex PCR; in TCRdb, only in-frame clones are kept and a portion is missing. This sample has more than 60,000 clones, with just under 90% found just once. Input material: PBMCs. These receptors all stem from a human donor in good health. Some clones in this sample may be carry-over from other donors' samples.

This chain uses TRBV10-3 with TRBJ1-5, with D unclear. Per germline, CDR1 ENHRY and CDR2 SYGVKD. The length of the CDR3 is 14 residues. V was clipped by 0 bases and J by 2 bases, with 5 bases between them. In nucleotides, the CDR3 is TGTGCCATCAGTGAGTCGGGAGGCAATCAGCCCCAGCATTTT. Amino acid sequence: CAISESGGNQPQHF.

The chain has TRBV6-9 and TRBJ1-5, with TRBD1 as a possible D gene (6 bases). Germline-derived CDR1 and CDR2 are MNHGY and SVAAGI. Trimming removed 7 bases from V and 2 bases from J, with 21 bases in between. The CDR3 covers 17 residues. CDR3 sequence (DNA): TGTGCCAGCAATAAAGGGGGAGAGGAAGAGGGCAATCAGCCCCAGCATTTT. It yields the protein CASNKGGEEEGNQPQHF.